This T cell receptor beta chain was sequenced during a study of T cell changes during pregnancy in multiple sclerosis. V lost 2 bases and J lost 9; bases outside the gene matches: 6. Germline CDR1 and CDR2: MNHEY and SVGAGI. The CDR3 totals 15 residues. TCRdb's copy holds only in-frame clones and misses some; the assay was immunoSEQ multiplex PCR. The sample lists roughly 100,000 clones, roughly 93% occurring once. The chain carries TRBV6-5 and TRBJ2-1; TRBD2 aligns across 11 bases. The clonotype comes from a female donor with multiple sclerosis, enrolled in a pregnancy study. Sequenced material: peripheral blood, taken after pregnancy. The CDR3 DNA sequence: TGTGCCAGCAGTTACAGTAGCGGGGGGGCCTTTGAGCAGTTCTTC. Encoded protein: CASSYSSGGAFEQFF.